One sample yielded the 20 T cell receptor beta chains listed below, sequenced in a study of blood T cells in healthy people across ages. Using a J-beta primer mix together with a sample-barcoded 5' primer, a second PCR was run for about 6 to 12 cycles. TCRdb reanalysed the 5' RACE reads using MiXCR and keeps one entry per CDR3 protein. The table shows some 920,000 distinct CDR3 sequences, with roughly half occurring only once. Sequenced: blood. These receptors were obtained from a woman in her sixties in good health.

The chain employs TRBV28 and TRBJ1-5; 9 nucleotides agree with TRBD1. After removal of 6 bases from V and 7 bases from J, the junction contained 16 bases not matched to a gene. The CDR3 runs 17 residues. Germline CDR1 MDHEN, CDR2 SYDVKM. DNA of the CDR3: TGTGCCAGCAGCCCTGGGACAGGGCGGGGAGTTGGCCAGCCCCAGCATTTT. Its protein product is CASSPGTGRGVGQPQHF.

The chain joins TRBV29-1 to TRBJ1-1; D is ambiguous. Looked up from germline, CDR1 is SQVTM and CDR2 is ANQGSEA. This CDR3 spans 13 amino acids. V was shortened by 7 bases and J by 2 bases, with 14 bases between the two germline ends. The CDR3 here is CSARLAGNTEAFF. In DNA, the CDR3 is TGCAGCGCCAGACTTGCGGGAAACACTGAAGCTTTCTTT.

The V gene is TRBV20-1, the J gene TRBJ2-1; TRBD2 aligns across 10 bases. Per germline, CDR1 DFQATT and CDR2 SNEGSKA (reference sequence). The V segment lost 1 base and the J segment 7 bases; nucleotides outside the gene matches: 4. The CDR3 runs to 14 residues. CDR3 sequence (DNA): TGCAGTGCTAGAGGACTAGCGGGCCTTAATGAGCAGTTCTTC. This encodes CSARGLAGLNEQFF.

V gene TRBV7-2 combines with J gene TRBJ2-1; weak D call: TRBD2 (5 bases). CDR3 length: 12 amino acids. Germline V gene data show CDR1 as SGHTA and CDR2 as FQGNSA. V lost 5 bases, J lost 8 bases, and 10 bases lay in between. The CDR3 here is CASSASGDEQFF. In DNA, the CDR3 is TGTGCCAGCAGCGCGAGCGGCGATGAGCAGTTCTTC.

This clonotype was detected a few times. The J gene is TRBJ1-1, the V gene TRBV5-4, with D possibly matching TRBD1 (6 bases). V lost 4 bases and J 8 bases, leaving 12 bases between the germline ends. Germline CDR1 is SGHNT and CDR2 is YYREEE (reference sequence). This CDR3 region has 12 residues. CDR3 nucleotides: TGTGCCAGCAGCGTCGACAGGCGGGAAGCTTTCTTT. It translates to CASSVDRREAFF.

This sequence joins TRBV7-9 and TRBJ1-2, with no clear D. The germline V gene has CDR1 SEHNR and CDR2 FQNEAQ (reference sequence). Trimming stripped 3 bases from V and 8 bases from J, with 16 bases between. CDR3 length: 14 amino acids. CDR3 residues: CASSLETQVGGYTF. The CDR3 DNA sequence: TGTGCCAGCAGCTTGGAGACGCAAGTTGGGGGCTACACCTTC.

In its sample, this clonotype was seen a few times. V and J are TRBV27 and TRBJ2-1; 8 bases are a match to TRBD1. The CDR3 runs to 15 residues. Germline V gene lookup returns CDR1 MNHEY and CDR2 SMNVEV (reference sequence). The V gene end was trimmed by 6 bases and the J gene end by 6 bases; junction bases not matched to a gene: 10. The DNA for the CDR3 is TGTGCCAGCAGCCCATGGACAGGGAGGTCCAATGAGCAGTTCTTC. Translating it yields CASSPWTGRSNEQFF.

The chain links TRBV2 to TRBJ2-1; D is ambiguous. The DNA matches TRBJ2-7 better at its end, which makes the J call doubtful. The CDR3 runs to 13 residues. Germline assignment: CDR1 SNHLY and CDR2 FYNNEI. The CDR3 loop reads CASAVGSYNEQYF. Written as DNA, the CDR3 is TGTGCCAGCGCCGTGGGCAGCTACAATGAGCAGTACTTC.

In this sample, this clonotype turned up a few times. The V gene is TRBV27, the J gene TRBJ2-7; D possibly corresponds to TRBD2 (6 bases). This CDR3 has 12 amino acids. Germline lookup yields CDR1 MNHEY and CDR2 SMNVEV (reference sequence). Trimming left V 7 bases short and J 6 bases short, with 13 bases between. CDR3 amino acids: CASTTSLGEQYF. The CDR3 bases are TGTGCCAGCACTACTAGCCTGGGCGAGCAGTACTTC.

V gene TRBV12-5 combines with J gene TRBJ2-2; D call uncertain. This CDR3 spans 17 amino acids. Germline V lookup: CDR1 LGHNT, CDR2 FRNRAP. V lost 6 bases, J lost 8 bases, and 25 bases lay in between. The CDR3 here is CASGLVMGIGYPGELFF. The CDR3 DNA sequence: TGTGCTAGTGGCCTGGTGATGGGTATCGGATATCCTGGGGAGCTGTTTTTT.

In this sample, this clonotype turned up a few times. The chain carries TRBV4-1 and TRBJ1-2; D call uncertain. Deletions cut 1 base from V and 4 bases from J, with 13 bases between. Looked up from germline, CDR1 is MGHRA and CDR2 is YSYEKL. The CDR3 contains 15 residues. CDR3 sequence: CASSQVTGMGYGYTF. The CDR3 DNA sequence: TGCGCCAGCAGCCAAGTAACGGGGATGGGCTATGGCTACACCTTC.

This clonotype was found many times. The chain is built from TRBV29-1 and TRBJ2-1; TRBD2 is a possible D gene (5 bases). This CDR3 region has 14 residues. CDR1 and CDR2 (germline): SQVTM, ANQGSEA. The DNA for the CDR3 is TGCAGTGCTAGGTCGGGGAGCCTCTACAATGAGCAGTTCTTC. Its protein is CSARSGSLYNEQFF.

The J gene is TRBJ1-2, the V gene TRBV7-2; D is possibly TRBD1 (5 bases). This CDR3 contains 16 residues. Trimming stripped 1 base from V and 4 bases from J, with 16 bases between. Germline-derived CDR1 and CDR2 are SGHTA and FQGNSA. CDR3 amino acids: CASSLEGAGGPYGYTF. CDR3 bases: TGTGCCAGCAGCTTAGAAGGGGCGGGAGGACCCTATGGCTACACCTTC.

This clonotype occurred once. In DNA, the CDR3 is TGTGCCAGCAGTGTAGCCCCCCTCGTGACCCAGTACTTC. As protein: CASSVAPLVTQYF. The chain uses TRBV27 and TRBJ2-5, with D unclear. This CDR3 spans 13 amino acids. The ends were cut back, 5 bases at V and 7 bases at J, with 14 bases in the middle. Germline-derived CDR1 and CDR2 are MNHEY and SMNVEV (reference sequence).

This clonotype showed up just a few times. CDR3 sequence (DNA): TGTGCCAGCAGTATGTGGACTAGCGGGAGAACAGATACGCAGTATTTT. Amino acids: CASSMWTSGRTDTQYF. This chain joins TRBV12-3 or TRBV12-4 and TRBJ2-3; 13 nucleotides agree with TRBD2. The V gene end was trimmed by 5 bases and the J gene end by 3 bases; junction bases not matched to a gene: 5. This CDR3 has 16 amino acids.

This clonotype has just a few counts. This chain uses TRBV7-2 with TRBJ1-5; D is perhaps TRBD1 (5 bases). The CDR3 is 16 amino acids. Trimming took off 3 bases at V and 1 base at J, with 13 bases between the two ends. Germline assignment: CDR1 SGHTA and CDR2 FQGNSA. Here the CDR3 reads CASSFSPGLSNQPQHF. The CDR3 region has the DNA TGTGCCAGCAGCTTTTCCCCAGGGTTAAGCAATCAGCCCCAGCATTTT. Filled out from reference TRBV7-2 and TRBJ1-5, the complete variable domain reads GAGVSQSPSNKVTEKGKDVELRCDPISGHTALYWYRQSLGQGLEFLIYFQGNSAPDKSGLPSDRFSAERTGGSVSTLTIQRTQQEDSAVYLCASSFSPGLSNQPQHFGDGTRLSIL.

DNA for the CDR3: TGTGCCTGGAGTTACAGGGCGGGCACAGATACGCAGTATTTT. Translation: CAWSYRAGTDTQYF. The rearrangement uses TRBV30 and TRBJ2-3, with D possibly TRBD1 on 6 matching bases. The CDR3 covers 14 residues. V was shortened by 2 bases and J by 1 base, with 10 bases between the two germline ends. Germline-derived CDR1 and CDR2 are GTSNPN and SVGIG (reference sequence). Full variable domain (missing parts from reference TRBV30 and TRBJ2-3): SQTIHQWPATLVQPVGSPLSLECTVEGTSNPNLYWYRQAAGRGLQLLFYSVGIGQISSEVPQNLSASRPQDRQFILSSKKLLLSDSGFYLCAWSYRAGTDTQYFGPGTRLTVL.

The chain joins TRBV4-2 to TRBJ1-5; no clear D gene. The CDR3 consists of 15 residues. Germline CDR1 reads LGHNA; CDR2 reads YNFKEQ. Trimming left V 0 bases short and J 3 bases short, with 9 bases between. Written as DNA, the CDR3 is TGTGCCAGCAGCCAAGACCGTACCCACAATCAGCCCCAGCATTTT. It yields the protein CASSQDRTHNQPQHF.

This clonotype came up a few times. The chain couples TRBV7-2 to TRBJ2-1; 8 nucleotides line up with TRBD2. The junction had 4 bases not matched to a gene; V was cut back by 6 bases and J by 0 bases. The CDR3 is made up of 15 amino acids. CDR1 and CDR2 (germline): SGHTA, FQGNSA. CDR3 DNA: TGTGCCAGCAGACTAAGCGGGAGCTCCTACAATGAGCAGTTCTTC. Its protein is CASRLSGSSYNEQFF.

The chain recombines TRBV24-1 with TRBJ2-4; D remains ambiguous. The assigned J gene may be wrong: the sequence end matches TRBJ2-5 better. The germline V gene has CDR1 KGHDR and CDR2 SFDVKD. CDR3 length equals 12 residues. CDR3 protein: CATSDLMGTQYF. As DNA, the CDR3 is TGTGCCACCAGTGATTTAATGGGGACCCAGTACTTC.